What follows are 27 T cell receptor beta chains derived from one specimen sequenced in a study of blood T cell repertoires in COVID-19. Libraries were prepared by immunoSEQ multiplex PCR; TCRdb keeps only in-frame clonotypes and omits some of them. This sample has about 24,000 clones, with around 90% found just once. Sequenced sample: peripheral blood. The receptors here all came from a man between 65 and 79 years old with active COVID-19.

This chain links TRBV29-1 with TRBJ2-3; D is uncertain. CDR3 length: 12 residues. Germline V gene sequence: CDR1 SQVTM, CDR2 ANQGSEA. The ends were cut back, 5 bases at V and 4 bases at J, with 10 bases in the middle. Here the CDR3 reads CSVMGSSDTQYF. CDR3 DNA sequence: TGCAGCGTTATGGGTAGCTCAGATACGCAGTATTTT.

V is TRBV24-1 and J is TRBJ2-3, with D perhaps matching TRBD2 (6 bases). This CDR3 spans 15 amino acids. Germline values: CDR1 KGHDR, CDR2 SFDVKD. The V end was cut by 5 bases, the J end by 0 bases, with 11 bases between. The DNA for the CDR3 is TGTGCCACCAGTGGTCGGGGGATTAGCACAGATACGCAGTATTTT. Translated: CATSGRGISTDTQYF.

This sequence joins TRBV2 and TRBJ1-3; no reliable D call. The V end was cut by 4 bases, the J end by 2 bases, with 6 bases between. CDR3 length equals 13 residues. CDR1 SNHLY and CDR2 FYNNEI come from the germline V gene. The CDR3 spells CASSGVAGNTIYF. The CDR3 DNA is TGTGCCAGCAGTGGAGTGGCTGGAAACACCATATATTTT.

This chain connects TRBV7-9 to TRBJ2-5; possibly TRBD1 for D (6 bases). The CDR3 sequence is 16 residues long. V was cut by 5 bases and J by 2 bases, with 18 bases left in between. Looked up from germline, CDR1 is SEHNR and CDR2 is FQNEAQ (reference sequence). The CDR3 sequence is CASSARGRGRQETQYF. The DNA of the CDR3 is TGTGCCAGCAGCGCCCGTGGCAGGGGAAGGCAAGAGACCCAGTACTTC.

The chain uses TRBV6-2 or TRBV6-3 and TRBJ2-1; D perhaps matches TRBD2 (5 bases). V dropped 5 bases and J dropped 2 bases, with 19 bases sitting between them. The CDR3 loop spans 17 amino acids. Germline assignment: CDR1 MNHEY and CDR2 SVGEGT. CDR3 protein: CASSTPRPPGTYNEQFF. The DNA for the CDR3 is TGTGCCAGCAGTACTCCCCGACCTCCGGGGACCTACAATGAGCAGTTCTTC.

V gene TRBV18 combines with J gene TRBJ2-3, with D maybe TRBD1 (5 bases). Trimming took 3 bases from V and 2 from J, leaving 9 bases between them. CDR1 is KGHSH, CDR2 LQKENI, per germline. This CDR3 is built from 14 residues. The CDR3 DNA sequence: TGTGCCAGCTCACCGGGGCAATACACAGATACGCAGTATTTT. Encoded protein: CASSPGQYTDTQYF.

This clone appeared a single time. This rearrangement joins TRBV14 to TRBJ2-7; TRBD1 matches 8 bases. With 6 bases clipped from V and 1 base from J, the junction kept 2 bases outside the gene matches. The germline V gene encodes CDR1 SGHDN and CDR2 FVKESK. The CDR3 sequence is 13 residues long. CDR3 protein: CASRRQGSYEQYF. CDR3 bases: TGTGCCAGCAGGAGACAGGGGTCCTACGAGCAGTACTTC.

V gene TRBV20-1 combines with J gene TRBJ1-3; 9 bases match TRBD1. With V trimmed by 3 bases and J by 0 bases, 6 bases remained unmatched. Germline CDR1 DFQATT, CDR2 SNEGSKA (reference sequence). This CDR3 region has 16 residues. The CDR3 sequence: CSASRDRVSSGNTIYF. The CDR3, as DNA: TGCAGTGCTAGTAGGGACAGGGTATCCTCTGGAAACACCATATATTTT.

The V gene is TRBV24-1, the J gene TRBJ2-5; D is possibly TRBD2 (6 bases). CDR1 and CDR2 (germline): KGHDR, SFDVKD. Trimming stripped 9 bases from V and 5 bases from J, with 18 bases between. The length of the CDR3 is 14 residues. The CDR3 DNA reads TGTGCCACCCGGGGGACGGACCCTTGGGAGACCCAGTACTTC. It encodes CATRGTDPWETQYF.

The chain's CDR3 is CASAPWGGYNEQFF. CDR3 DNA sequence: TGTGCAAGCGCTCCTTGGGGAGGGTACAATGAGCAGTTCTTC. The chain couples TRBV28 to TRBJ2-1, with 7 bases matching TRBD2. The CDR3 is 14 residues long. CDR1 MDHEN and CDR2 SYDVKM come from the germline V gene.

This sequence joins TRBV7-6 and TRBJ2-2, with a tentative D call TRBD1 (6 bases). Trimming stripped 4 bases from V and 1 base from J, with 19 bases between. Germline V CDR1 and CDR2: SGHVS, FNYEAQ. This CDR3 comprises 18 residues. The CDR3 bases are TGTGCCAGCAGCTCAGCTGGGTGGTGGGACAAGAACACCGGGGAGCTGTTTTTT. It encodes CASSSAGWWDKNTGELFF.

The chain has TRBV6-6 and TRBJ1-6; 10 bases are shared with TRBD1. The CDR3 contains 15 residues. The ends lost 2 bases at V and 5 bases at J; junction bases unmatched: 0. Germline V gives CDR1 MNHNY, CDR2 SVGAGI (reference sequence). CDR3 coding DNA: TGTGCCAGCAGTTACGGGACAGGGGATAATTCACCCCTCCACTTT. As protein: CASSYGTGDNSPLHF.

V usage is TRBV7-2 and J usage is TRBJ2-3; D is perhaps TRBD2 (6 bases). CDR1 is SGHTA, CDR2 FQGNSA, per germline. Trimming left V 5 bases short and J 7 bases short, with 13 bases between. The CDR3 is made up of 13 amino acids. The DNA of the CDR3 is TGTGCCAGCAGCACCACGGAGGGGAATACGCAGTATTTT. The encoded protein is CASSTTEGNTQYF.

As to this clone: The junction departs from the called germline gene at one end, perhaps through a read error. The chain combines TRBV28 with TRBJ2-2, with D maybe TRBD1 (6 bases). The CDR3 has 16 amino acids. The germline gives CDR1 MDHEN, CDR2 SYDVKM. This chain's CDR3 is CASVPPGGANSGELFF. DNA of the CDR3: TGTGCCAGCGTACCCCCTGGGGGCGCGAACTCCGGGGAGCTGTTTTTT.

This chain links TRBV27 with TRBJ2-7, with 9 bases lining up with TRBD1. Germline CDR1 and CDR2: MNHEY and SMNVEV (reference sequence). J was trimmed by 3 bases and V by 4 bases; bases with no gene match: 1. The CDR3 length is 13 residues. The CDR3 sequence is CASSSGQGYEQYF. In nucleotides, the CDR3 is TGTGCCAGCAGTTCGGGACAGGGCTACGAGCAGTACTTC.

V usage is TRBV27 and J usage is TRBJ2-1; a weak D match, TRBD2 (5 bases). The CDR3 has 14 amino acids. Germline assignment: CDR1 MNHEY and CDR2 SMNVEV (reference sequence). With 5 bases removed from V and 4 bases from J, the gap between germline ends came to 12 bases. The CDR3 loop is CASSPPRTYNEQFF. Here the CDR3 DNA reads TGTGCCAGCAGTCCACCACGGACTTACAATGAGCAGTTCTTC.

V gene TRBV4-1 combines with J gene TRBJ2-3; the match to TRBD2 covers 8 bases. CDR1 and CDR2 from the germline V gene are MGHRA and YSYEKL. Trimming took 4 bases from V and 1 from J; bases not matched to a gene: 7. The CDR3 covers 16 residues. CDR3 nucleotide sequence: TGCGCCAGCAGCCCCCTTGGAGCGGGGGGCACAGATACGCAGTATTTT. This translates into CASSPLGAGGTDTQYF.

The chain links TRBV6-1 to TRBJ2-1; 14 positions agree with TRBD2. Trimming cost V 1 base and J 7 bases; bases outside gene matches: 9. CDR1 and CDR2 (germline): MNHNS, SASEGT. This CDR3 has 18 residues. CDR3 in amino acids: CASSEGRLAGGDVNEQFF. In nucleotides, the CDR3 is TGTGCCAGCAGTGAAGGCCGACTAGCGGGGGGGGACGTAAATGAGCAGTTCTTC.

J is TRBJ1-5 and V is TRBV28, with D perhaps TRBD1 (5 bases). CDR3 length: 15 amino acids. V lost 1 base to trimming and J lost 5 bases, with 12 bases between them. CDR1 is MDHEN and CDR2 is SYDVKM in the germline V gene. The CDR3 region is CASSLSGGRHQPQHF. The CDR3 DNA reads TGTGCCAGCAGTTTATCGGGGGGTCGGCATCAGCCCCAGCATTTT.

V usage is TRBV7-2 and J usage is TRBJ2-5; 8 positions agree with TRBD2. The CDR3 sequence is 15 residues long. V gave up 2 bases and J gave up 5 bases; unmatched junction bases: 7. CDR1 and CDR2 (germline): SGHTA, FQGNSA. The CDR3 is CASSLKRGGAETQYF. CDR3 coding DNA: TGTGCCAGCAGCTTAAAACGGGGGGGCGCGGAGACCCAGTACTTC.

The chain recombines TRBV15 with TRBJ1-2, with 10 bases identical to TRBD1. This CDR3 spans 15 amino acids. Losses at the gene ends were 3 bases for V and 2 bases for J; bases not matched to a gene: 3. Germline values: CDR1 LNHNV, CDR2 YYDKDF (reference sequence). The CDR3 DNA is TGTGCCACCAGCAGGACGGGACAGGGGAACTATGGCTACACCTTC. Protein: CATSRTGQGNYGYTF.

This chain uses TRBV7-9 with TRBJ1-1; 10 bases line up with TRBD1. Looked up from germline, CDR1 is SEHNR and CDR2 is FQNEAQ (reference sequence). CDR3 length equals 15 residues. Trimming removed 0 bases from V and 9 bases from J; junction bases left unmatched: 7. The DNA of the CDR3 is TGTGCCAGCAGCTTAGCCCCCCGGGACAGGGGAAAAGCTTTCTTT. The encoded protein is CASSLAPRDRGKAFF.

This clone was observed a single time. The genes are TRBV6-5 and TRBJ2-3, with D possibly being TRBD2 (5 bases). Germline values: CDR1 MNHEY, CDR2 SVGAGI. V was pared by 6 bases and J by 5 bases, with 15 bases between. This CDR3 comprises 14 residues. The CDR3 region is CASRDRLRGDTQYF. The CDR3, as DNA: TGTGCCAGCAGGGACCGCCTCCGGGGAGATACGCAGTATTTT.

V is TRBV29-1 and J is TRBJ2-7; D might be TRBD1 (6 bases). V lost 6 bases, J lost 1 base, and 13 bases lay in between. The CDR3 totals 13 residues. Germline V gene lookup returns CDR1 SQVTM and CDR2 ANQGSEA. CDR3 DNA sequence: TGCAGCGTATCACAGGGCAATTCCTACGAGCAGTACTTC. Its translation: CSVSQGNSYEQYF.

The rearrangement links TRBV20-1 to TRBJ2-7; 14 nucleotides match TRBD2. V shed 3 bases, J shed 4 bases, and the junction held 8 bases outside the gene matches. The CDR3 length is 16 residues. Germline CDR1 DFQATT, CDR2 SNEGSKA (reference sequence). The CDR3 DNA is TGCAGTGCTAGTGGTAGGACTAGCGGGGGGCTTTACGAGCAGTACTTC. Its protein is CSASGRTSGGLYEQYF.

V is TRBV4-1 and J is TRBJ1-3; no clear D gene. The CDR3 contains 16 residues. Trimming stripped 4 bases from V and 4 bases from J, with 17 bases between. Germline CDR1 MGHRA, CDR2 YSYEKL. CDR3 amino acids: CASSLSTWAGGNTIYF. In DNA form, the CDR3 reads TGCGCCAGCAGCCTATCAACTTGGGCAGGAGGAAACACCATATATTTT.

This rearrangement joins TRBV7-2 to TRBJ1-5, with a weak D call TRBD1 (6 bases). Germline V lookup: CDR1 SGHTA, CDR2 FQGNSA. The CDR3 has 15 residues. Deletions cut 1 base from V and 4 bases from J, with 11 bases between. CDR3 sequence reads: CASSLGGGPNQPQHF. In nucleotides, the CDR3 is TGTGCCAGCAGCTTAGGGGGGGGCCCTAATCAGCCCCAGCATTTT.